This T cell receptor (beta chain) was captured in a study of PD-L1 blockade in urothelial cancer. Study context: About 90% of the roughly 30 patients were men whose urothelial cancer was bladder-origin.

The repertoire was sequenced with immunoSEQ multiplex PCR; TCRdb's copy has only in-frame clones and lacks some. The sample lists roughly 51,000 clones; 79% were seen once. Notes on this clone: Antigen: not known.

This CDR3 has 16 residues. Trimming took 1 base from V and 3 from J, leaving 15 bases between them. The V gene's germline CDR1 is MDHEN and CDR2 SYDVKM. General study findings and limits: More expansion of tumor-associated blood clones, seen at 3 weeks, marked durable-benefit patients.

Described time point: pretreatment peripheral blood. The sequence was obtained from a man aged 65 to 85 with urothelial cancer. The source material was PBMCs, sampled around atezolizumab (anti-PD-L1) treatment. This sequence joins TRBV28 and TRBJ1-1, with a possible D match to TRBD1 (5 bases). DNA of the CDR3: TGTGCCAGCAGTTTATTATTCCGGGGGATGGACACTGAAGCTTTCTTT. Translated: CASSLLFRGMDTEAFF.